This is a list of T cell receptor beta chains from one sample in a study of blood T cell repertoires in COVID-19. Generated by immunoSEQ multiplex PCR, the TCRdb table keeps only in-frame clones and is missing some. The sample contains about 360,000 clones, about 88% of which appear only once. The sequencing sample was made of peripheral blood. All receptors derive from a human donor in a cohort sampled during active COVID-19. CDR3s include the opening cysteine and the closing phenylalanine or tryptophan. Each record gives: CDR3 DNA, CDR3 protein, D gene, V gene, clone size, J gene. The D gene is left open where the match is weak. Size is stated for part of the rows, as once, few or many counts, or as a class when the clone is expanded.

DNA: TGTGCCAGCAGCCAAACAGGGGCCAACTATGGCTACACCTTC
CDR3: CASSQTGANYGYTF
D: TRBD1
V: TRBV6-5
size: .
J: TRBJ1-2

DNA: TGTGCCAGCTCAGGGACAGGGGACTCCTACGAGCAGTACTTC
CDR3: CASSGTGDSYEQYF
D: TRBD1
V: TRBV18
size: .
J: TRBJ2-7

DNA: TGTGCCAGCAGCTTGGACAGGGGAGGCTACACCTTC
CDR3: CASSLDRGGYTF
D: TRBD1
V: TRBV7-2
size: .
J: TRBJ1-2

DNA: TGTGCCAGCAGTCCCTCCGGGACAGGGGGCGTTACCTACGAGCAGTACTTC
CDR3: CASSPSGTGGVTYEQYF
D: TRBD1
V: TRBV27
size: .
J: TRBJ2-7

DNA: TGTGCCAGCTCTCTCGGACAGGGAGGATCCGGGGAGCTGTTTTTT
CDR3: CASSLGQGGSGELFF
D: TRBD1
V: TRBV25-1
size: .
J: TRBJ2-2

DNA: TGTGCCAGCAGCTTAAGGATCGGGACTCGATACAATGAGCAGTTCTTC
CDR3: CASSLRIGTRYNEQFF
D: .
V: TRBV7-3
size: .
J: TRBJ2-1

DNA: TGTGCCAGCAGCCAAGAGCAGGAGGGACAACTGTTTTTT
CDR3: CASSQEQEGQLFF
D: .
V: TRBV3-1/TRBV3-2
size: .
J: TRBJ1-4

DNA: TGTGCCAGCAGTGCGGACAGTCAAGGTTTGTTTTTCGGGGATAAAGAGACCCAGTACTTC
CDR3: CASSADSQGLFFGDKETQYF
D: .
V: TRBV6-1
size: .
J: TRBJ2-5

DNA: TGTGCCTGGAGTGTACCACCAGAAGAGACCCAGTACTTC
CDR3: CAWSVPPEETQYF
D: .
V: TRBV30
size: .
J: TRBJ2-5

DNA: TGTGCCAGCAGCCAAGGAACCTACAGGGGTAACCAGCATTTT
CDR3: CASSQGTYRGNQHF
D: TRBD1
V: TRBV3-1/TRBV3-2
size: .
J: TRBJ1-5

DNA: TGTGCCAGCAGCCAAGAATTCTCGGATACGCAGTATTTT
CDR3: CASSQEFSDTQYF
D: .
V: TRBV3-1/TRBV3-2
size: .
J: TRBJ2-3

DNA: TGTGCCAGCAGTGATGGGGGGGAGCTCACTGAAGCTTTCTTT
CDR3: CASSDGGELTEAFF
D: .
V: TRBV2
size: .
J: TRBJ1-1

DNA: TGTGCCTGGAGTGTACGCGGTGAGCAGTTCTTC
CDR3: CAWSVRGEQFF
D: .
V: TRBV30
size: .
J: TRBJ2-1

DNA: TGTGCCAGCAGCTTACGGTCAGGGTCCTATGGCTACACCTTC
CDR3: CASSLRSGSYGYTF
D: .
V: TRBV7-8
size: .
J: TRBJ1-2

DNA: TGTGCCAGCTCACCCAGGGTAGCGGGCAATGAGCAGTTCTTC
CDR3: CASSPRVAGNEQFF
D: TRBD2
V: TRBV18
size: .
J: TRBJ2-1

DNA: TGTGCCAGCTCACCATTCGGGGCAACTAATGAAAAACTGTTTTTT
CDR3: CASSPFGATNEKLFF
D: .
V: TRBV18
size: .
J: TRBJ1-4

DNA: TGTGCCAGCAGCCAACAAGGGGGCCAGGGGTTCTATGGCTACACCTTC
CDR3: CASSQQGGQGFYGYTF
D: TRBD1
V: TRBV3-1/TRBV3-2
size: .
J: TRBJ1-2

DNA: TGTGCCAGCAGTATTGGGGGGGGTAATTCACCCCTCCACTTT
CDR3: CASSIGGGNSPLHF
D: .
V: TRBV28
size: .
J: TRBJ1-6

DNA: TGTGCCAGGAATATAGGACAGGGCCCTATGAACACTGAAGCTTTCTTT
CDR3: CARNIGQGPMNTEAFF
D: TRBD1
V: TRBV2
size: .
J: TRBJ1-1

DNA: TGTGCCAGCAGTTTAGCCCAAACAGGGGGGACGGACACCGGGGAGCTGTTTTTT
CDR3: CASSLAQTGGTDTGELFF
D: TRBD1
V: TRBV27
size: .
J: TRBJ2-2

DNA: TGTGCCACCTCTCCGACAGGGGGGACTGAAGCTTTCTTT
CDR3: CATSPTGGTEAFF
D: TRBD1
V: TRBV25-1
size: .
J: TRBJ1-1

DNA: TGTGCCAGTAGTATGCGGGACAGGCTTTATCAGCCCCAGCATTTT
CDR3: CASSMRDRLYQPQHF
D: TRBD1
V: TRBV19
size: .
J: TRBJ1-5

DNA: TGTGCCAGCAGCCCCAGCACTGGGGGGGCTCGTGAAAAACTGTTTTTT
CDR3: CASSPSTGGAREKLFF
D: .
V: TRBV9
size: once
J: TRBJ1-4

DNA: TGTGCCAGCAGTACAGGGGTGAACACTGAAGCTTTCTTT
CDR3: CASSTGVNTEAFF
D: TRBD1
V: TRBV12-3/TRBV12-4
size: .
J: TRBJ1-1

DNA: TGTGCCACCAGTGATTTGCTACCCCGTCGGACAGGGCAGGGCTACACCTTC
CDR3: CATSDLLPRRTGQGYTF
D: TRBD1
V: TRBV24-1
size: .
J: TRBJ1-2

DNA: TGTGCAGAGGGGGGGGGCACAGATACGCAGTATTTT
CDR3: CAEGGGTDTQYF
D: .
V: TRBV5-4
size: .
J: TRBJ2-3

DNA: TGTGCCTGGAGTATTAGAACCGGGACAGTCTATGGCTACACCTTC
CDR3: CAWSIRTGTVYGYTF
D: TRBD1
V: TRBV30
size: few
J: TRBJ1-2

DNA: TGTGCCAGCAGCTTAGGAGACAGGGCCGGGAATTTT
CDR3: CASSLGDRAGNF
D: TRBD1
V: TRBV13
size: .
J: TRBJ1-3

DNA: TGTGCCAGTACCTTAAGGGGGAATCAGCCCCAGCATTTT
CDR3: CASTLRGNQPQHF
D: .
V: TRBV19
size: once
J: TRBJ1-5

DNA: TGTGCCAGTAGTATCCGGGGGACTAGCGGGGACTACGAGCAGTACTTC
CDR3: CASSIRGTSGDYEQYF
D: TRBD2
V: TRBV19
size: .
J: TRBJ2-7

DNA: TGTGCCAGCAGCTTGGAGGCCAGGGCTAGCACTGAAGCTTTCTTT
CDR3: CASSLEARASTEAFF
D: .
V: TRBV5-4
size: .
J: TRBJ1-1

DNA: TGTGCCAGCAGCTTACCACAGGGTGGGAGCACAGATACGCAGTATTTT
CDR3: CASSLPQGGSTDTQYF
D: .
V: TRBV7-9
size: .
J: TRBJ2-3

DNA: TGTGCCATCAGTCCTAGGCCCGGGACAGGGGGCAGCTACAATGAGCAGTTCTTC
CDR3: CAISPRPGTGGSYNEQFF
D: TRBD1
V: TRBV10-3
size: .
J: TRBJ2-1

DNA: TGCGCCAGCAGCTTGGTGTTGGGGGGGTATAACAATGAGCAGTTCTTC
CDR3: CASSLVLGGYNNEQFF
D: TRBD2
V: TRBV5-1
size: .
J: TRBJ2-1

DNA: TGTGCCAGTAGTATAAGGGCTAGCCACTCCTACAATGAGCAGTTCTTC
CDR3: CASSIRASHSYNEQFF
D: .
V: TRBV19
size: .
J: TRBJ2-1

DNA: TGTGCCAGCAGTCGTACAGGGGGTGTCTATGGCTACACCTTC
CDR3: CASSRTGGVYGYTF
D: TRBD1
V: TRBV6-2/TRBV6-3
size: few
J: TRBJ1-2

DNA: TGTGCCAGCAGTTTTAGTCCGACAGGAGAGCTGTTTTTT
CDR3: CASSFSPTGELFF
D: .
V: TRBV12-3/TRBV12-4
size: .
J: TRBJ2-2

DNA: TGTGCCAGTTCACCAACTTCTTCGAACACTGAAGCTTTCTTT
CDR3: CASSPTSSNTEAFF
D: .
V: TRBV7-9
size: .
J: TRBJ1-1

DNA: TGCAGCGTTGAGGACAGGGAGACCTACGAGCAGTACTTC
CDR3: CSVEDRETYEQYF
D: TRBD1
V: TRBV29-1
size: .
J: TRBJ2-7